These 22 T cell receptor beta chains came from one sample sequenced in a study of blood T cell repertoires in COVID-19. Assay: immunoSEQ multiplex PCR; the TCRdb copy retains only in-frame clones and omits some. Of some 160,000 clones detected, around 83% appear once; the ten largest clones hold about 1.5%. Sequenced input: peripheral blood. These receptors all come from a human donor in a cohort sampled during active COVID-19.

This clone showed up just once. The chain recombines TRBV27 with TRBJ1-3, with D possibly matching TRBD1 (5 bases). Germline V lookup: CDR1 MNHEY, CDR2 SMNVEV (reference sequence). The CDR3 totals 16 residues. V shed 4 bases and J shed 2 bases, with 15 bases lying between them. The CDR3: CASSSHGGGPGNTIYF. The CDR3 DNA reads as TGTGCCAGCAGTTCCCATGGGGGAGGACCTGGAAACACCATATATTTT.

This clone was picked up a small number of times. The chain employs TRBV5-5 and TRBJ2-3, with 15 bases aligning to TRBD2. This CDR3 is built from 16 residues. The germline gives CDR1 SGHKS, CDR2 YYEKEE (reference sequence). Trimming cost V 4 bases and J 3 bases; bases outside gene matches: 3. CDR3 amino acids: CASSRGTSGRTDTQYF. CDR3 DNA sequence: TGTGCCAGCAGCCGTGGGACTAGCGGGAGGACAGATACGCAGTATTTT.

The rearrangement uses TRBV24-1 and TRBJ2-7; 9 nucleotides line up with TRBD1. From germline, CDR1 is KGHDR and CDR2 SFDVKD. V lost 4 bases, J lost 0 bases, and 15 bases stayed unmatched. The CDR3 is made up of 19 amino acids. The chain's CDR3 is CATSERPGTGSRSSYEQYF. The CDR3 DNA follows: TGTGCCACCAGTGAACGGCCCGGGACAGGGTCCAGGAGCTCCTACGAGCAGTACTTC.

The sample holds a few counts of this clone. The gene calls are TRBV6-5 and TRBJ2-1, with 10 nucleotides matching TRBD2. CDR3 length: 15 amino acids. CDR1 is MNHEY, CDR2 SVGAGI, per germline. Trimming removed 8 bases from V and 5 bases from J; junction bases left unmatched: 9. The CDR3 bases are TGTGCCAGCGCATCATTAGCGGGAGGCCACAATGAGCAGTTCTTC. Its translation is CASASLAGGHNEQFF.

The chain links TRBV24-1 to TRBJ2-7; TRBD1 agrees at 11 bases. The CDR3 covers 14 residues. V gave up 3 bases and J gave up 6 bases; unmatched junction bases: 3. CDR1 and CDR2 (germline): KGHDR, SFDVKD. The CDR3 bases are TGTGCCACCAGTGATCCGGACAGGGGGCGCGAGCAGTACTTC. Translation gives CATSDPDRGREQYF.

The V gene is TRBV7-8, the J gene TRBJ2-3; 8 bases line up with TRBD2. With 3 bases clipped from V and 5 bases from J, the junction kept 4 bases outside the gene matches. This CDR3 region has 14 residues. From germline, CDR1 is SGHVS and CDR2 FQNEAQ. The chain's CDR3 is CASSFSAGGDTQYF. In DNA form, the CDR3 reads TGTGCCAGCAGCTTCTCTGCGGGAGGAGATACGCAGTATTTT.

CDR3 region: CANSRDRVLSGYTF. For the CDR3, the DNA is TGTGCCAACTCCCGGGACAGGGTTCTCTCTGGCTACACCTTC. This sequence joins TRBV10-3 and TRBJ1-2, with TRBD1 matching 9 bases. The CDR3 totals 14 residues. Per the germline V gene, CDR1 is ENHRY and CDR2 is SYGVKD. V lost 10 bases to trimming and J lost 7 bases; unmatched junction nucleotides: 13.

This clone was counted between two and nine times. The chain links TRBV5-1 to TRBJ2-3, with 9 bases aligning to TRBD2. The junction had 7 bases not matched to a gene; V was cut back by 6 bases and J by 2 bases. Germline CDR1 reads SGHRS; CDR2 reads YFSETQ. CDR3 length equals 15 residues. The CDR3 protein is CASTIAGDNTDTQYF. The CDR3 DNA is TGCGCCAGCACGATAGCGGGGGACAACACAGATACGCAGTATTTT.

V is TRBV5-1 and J is TRBJ2-3; a weak D match, TRBD2 (6 bases). The CDR3 is 13 residues long. V lost 4 bases and J lost 2, with 8 bases in between. Germline-derived CDR1 and CDR2 are SGHRS and YFSETQ. As DNA, the CDR3 is TGCGCCAGCAGCCAGGGACTCACAGATACGCAGTATTTT. Protein product: CASSQGLTDTQYF.

The CDR3 sequence: CASRNYEQFF. Written as DNA, the CDR3 is TGTGCCAGCAGGAACTATGAGCAGTTCTTC. The chain recombines TRBV2 with TRBJ2-1; D is uncertain. The length of the CDR3 is 10 residues. The germline CDR1 and CDR2 sequences are SNHLY and FYNNEI. Trimming took off 6 bases at V and 8 bases at J, with 5 bases between the two ends.

The gene calls are TRBV7-9 and TRBJ1-5; 9 nucleotides match TRBD1. The CDR3 contains 15 residues. Germline CDR1 is SEHNR and CDR2 is FQNEAQ (reference sequence). With V trimmed by 5 bases and J by 0 bases, 2 bases remained unmatched. The CDR3 is CASSRTGDSNQPQHF. The CDR3 bases are TGTGCCAGCAGCCGGACAGGGGATAGCAATCAGCCCCAGCATTTT.

This rearrangement joins TRBV6-5 to TRBJ2-7; 7 bases map to TRBD1. Germline loops: CDR1 MNHEY, CDR2 SVGAGI. This CDR3 is built from 16 residues. The trim removed 0 bases at V and 1 base at J, leaving 6 bases unmatched. CDR3 nucleotides: TGTGCCAGCAGTTACTCCGGGACAGTTCCTTCCTACGAGCAGTACTTC. Its protein product is CASSYSGTVPSYEQYF.

The chain recombines TRBV9 with TRBJ2-7; 9 bases map to TRBD2. The CDR3 consists of 21 residues. Trimming removed 0 bases from V and 3 bases from J; junction bases left unmatched: 22. Germline CDR1 reads SGDLS; CDR2 reads YYNGEE. CDR3 sequence (DNA): TGTGCCAGCAGCGTAGACAGTGGGGCTAGCGGGGACCCTACGGGGAACTACGAGCAGTACTTC. Protein product: CASSVDSGASGDPTGNYEQYF.

The rearrangement joins TRBV12-3 or TRBV12-4 to TRBJ1-1, with 7 bases that match TRBD1. The V gene end was trimmed by 6 bases and the J gene end by 0 bases; junction bases not matched to a gene: 1. This CDR3 region has 13 residues. The CDR3 nucleotides are TGTGCCAGCAGGAGGGGGCTGAACACTGAAGCTTTCTTT. Translating gives CASRRGLNTEAFF.

A few counts support this clone. The J gene is TRBJ1-3, the V gene TRBV7-9; no firm D call. Trimming stripped 7 bases from V and 0 bases from J, with 7 bases between. The CDR3 sequence is 13 residues long. Germline V gene lookup returns CDR1 SEHNR and CDR2 FQNEAQ (reference sequence). CDR3 nucleotide sequence: TGTGCCAGCATACAGATCTCTGGAAACACCATATATTTT. This translates into CASIQISGNTIYF.

There are a few counts of this clone. The gene calls are TRBV5-4 and TRBJ1-3; no clear D. The germline V gene has CDR1 SGHNT and CDR2 YYREEE (reference sequence). V was cut by 3 bases and J by 0 bases, with 7 bases left in between. This CDR3 is 14 amino acids long. The DNA for the CDR3 is TGTGCCAGCAGCTGGCGGGACTCTGGAAACACCATATATTTT. It specifies CASSWRDSGNTIYF.

The chain links TRBV7-2 to TRBJ2-7, with D perhaps TRBD2 (5 bases). CDR1 is SGHTA, CDR2 FQGNSA, per germline. V lost 5 bases and J lost 0, with 11 bases in between. CDR3 length equals 14 residues. The CDR3 DNA is TGTGCCAGCAGCCTGGACTGGCCCTCCTACGAGCAGTACTTC. This sequence encodes CASSLDWPSYEQYF.

Only one count was recorded for this clone. The V and J genes are TRBV27 and TRBJ1-1, with a tentative D call TRBD1 (5 bases). Germline assignment: CDR1 MNHEY and CDR2 SMNVEV (reference sequence). The CDR3 is made up of 16 amino acids. With 5 bases removed from V and 3 bases from J, the gap between germline ends came to 19 bases. CDR3 in DNA: TGTGCCAGCAGTCCCACAAGGGGCGAGGTTGACACTGAAGCTTTCTTT. It is translated as CASSPTRGEVDTEAFF.

This clone was seen only once. Other DNA sequences in this sample translate to the same CDR3. V gene TRBV20-1 combines with J gene TRBJ1-2; D gene uncertain. Germline assignment: CDR1 DFQATT and CDR2 SNEGSKA (reference sequence). V lost 6 bases and J lost 6, with 11 bases in between. The CDR3 loop spans 11 amino acids. CDR3 nucleotides: TGCAGTGCCAGCGGAGGGCATGGCTACACCTTC. As protein: CSASGGHGYTF.

This rearrangement joins TRBV5-4 to TRBJ2-2; D gene ambiguous. The CDR3 has 14 residues. Germline V gene sequence: CDR1 SGHNT, CDR2 YYREEE (reference sequence). The V gene lost 0 bases and the J gene lost 2 bases, with 5 bases spanning the gap. This chain's CDR3 is CASSLVLNTGELFF. The DNA of the CDR3 is TGTGCCAGCAGCTTGGTTCTTAACACCGGGGAGCTGTTTTTT.

The chain recombines TRBV10-2 with TRBJ1-1, with 7 bases matching TRBD1. The CDR3 totals 16 residues. J was trimmed by 0 bases and V by 4 bases; bases with no gene match: 8. Germline V gene lookup returns CDR1 WSHSY and CDR2 SAAADI. The CDR3 protein is CASSAPTGTVNTEAFF. The CDR3 region has the DNA TGCGCCAGCAGTGCTCCCACCGGGACAGTGAACACTGAAGCTTTCTTT.

A few counts support this clone. V usage is TRBV4-3 and J usage is TRBJ1-5; D is unclear. Germline V gene data show CDR1 as LGHNA and CDR2 as YSLEER. V was cut by 1 base and J by 0 bases, with 7 bases left in between. The CDR3 covers 15 residues. CDR3 protein: CASSQGHNSNQPQHF. The CDR3 nucleotides are TGCGCCAGCAGCCAAGGGCACAATAGCAATCAGCCCCAGCATTTT.